This T cell receptor (beta chain) was profiled in a study of vaccination effects on CD4 cells after COVID-19. Study results and limitations: Healthy vaccinees had only 1 of 255 vaccine-induced clones cross-react with common cold coronaviruses. Convalescent patients were few in the study, and early post-infection timepoints were absent.

Looked up from germline, CDR1 is SGHDT and CDR2 is YYEEEE. With 10 bases removed from V and 6 bases from J, the gap between germline ends came to 14 bases. The CDR3 length is 13 residues. Worth noting for this clone: What it recognizes is unknown.

Under the ViraFEST assay, PBMC were stimulated with viral peptide pools so that antigen-specific CD4+ T cells expanded. Sequencing was performed afterwards. Researchers isolated CD4+ T cells once roughly ten days of culture had elapsed. Either the BNT162b2 or mRNA-1273 vaccine was given to participants in two doses. Vaccine recipients had no previous SARS-CoV-2 infection; their nucleocapsid antibodies were negative. PBMC cultures contained two million cells per well, approximately 10 IU/ml IL-2 and roughly 10 ug/ml peptides. Profiling relied on immunoSEQ multiplex PCR, and the TCRdb table lists in-frame clones only, not all of them. This table has about 24,000 clones, 60% to 80% appearing once.

The sequencing here drew on CD4+ T cells from PBMCs cultured with HCoV-NL63 spike peptides, taken after COVID-19 vaccination. This chain connects TRBV5-6 to TRBJ1-6; D gene ambiguous. The receptor was derived from a human donor who received a COVID-19 vaccine. The CDR3 sequence is CARRAASNSPLHF. The DNA for the CDR3 is TGTGCCCGACGAGCCGCTAGTAATTCACCCCTCCACTTT. Filled out from reference TRBV5-6 and TRBJ1-6, the complete variable domain reads DAGVTQSPTHLIKTRGQQVTLRCSPKSGHDTVSWYQQALGQGPQFIFQYYEEEERQRGNFPDRFSGHQFPNYSSELNVNALLLGDSALYLCARRAASNSPLHFGNGTRLTVT.